What follows are 14 T cell receptor beta chains derived from one specimen sequenced in a study of T cell responses to AZD1222 COVID-19 vaccine. Using immunoSEQ multiplex PCR, the repertoire was profiled, and TCRdb retains in-frame clones only, with some absent. The sample lists more than 150,000 clones, around 90% seen once, with roughly 26% in the top ten. Sequencing was performed on peripheral blood, taken 28 days after the second AZD1222 dose. The receptor source for this set is an adult who received the AZD1222 COVID-19 vaccine.

The J gene is TRBJ2-4, the V gene TRBV28; 9 nucleotides agree with TRBD1. The ends lost 7 bases at V and 8 bases at J; junction bases unmatched: 12. Germline CDR1 MDHEN, CDR2 SYDVKM. The CDR3 totals 15 residues. Written as DNA, the CDR3 is TGTGCCAGCAACCCGGGGGGACAGGGCCGGGACATTCAGTACTTC. It translates to CASNPGGQGRDIQYF.

This chain's CDR3 is CASSLGQTNEKLFF. The CDR3 region has the DNA TGTGCCAGCAGCTTGGGACAGACTAATGAAAAACTGTTTTTT. The rearrangement uses TRBV7-9 and TRBJ1-4; the match to TRBD1 covers 7 bases. The CDR3 sequence is 14 residues long. After removal of 3 bases from V and 2 bases from J, the junction contained 0 bases not matched to a gene. Germline CDR1 and CDR2: SEHNR and FQNEAQ (reference sequence).

The genes are TRBV19 and TRBJ2-1, with TRBD2 identical over 11 bases. The CDR3 is 17 residues long. Losses at the gene ends were 3 bases for V and 4 bases for J; bases not matched to a gene: 8. Germline loops: CDR1 LNHDA, CDR2 SQIVND (reference sequence). In nucleotides, the CDR3 is TGTGCCAGTAGTATGAGGCTAGCGGGAGGTTTTTACAATGAGCAGTTCTTC. Protein: CASSMRLAGGFYNEQFF.

The rearrangement links TRBV9 to TRBJ2-2; D may be TRBD2 (6 bases). The CDR3 length is 15 residues. Trimming removed 0 bases at V and 4 bases at J, with 10 bases between. Germline V gene data show CDR1 as SGDLS and CDR2 as YYNGEE. Written as DNA, the CDR3 is TGTGCCAGCAGCGTAGCGGGAGCGGGCACCGGGGAGCTGTTTTTT. Amino acid sequence: CASSVAGAGTGELFF.

The V gene is TRBV28, the J gene TRBJ2-7; TRBD2 is a possible D gene (5 bases). V lost 6 bases, J lost 0 bases, and 12 bases lay in between. The CDR3 consists of 14 residues. Looked up from germline, CDR1 is MDHEN and CDR2 is SYDVKM. The CDR3 here is CASRRTGSSYEQYF. CDR3 nucleotides: TGTGCCAGCAGAAGGACGGGGAGCTCCTACGAGCAGTACTTC.

J is TRBJ2-7 and V is TRBV4-1, with D uncertain. Germline V lookup: CDR1 MGHRA, CDR2 YSYEKL. The CDR3 sequence is 15 residues long. Trimming took off 0 bases at V and 1 base at J, with 10 bases between the two ends. The CDR3 spells CASSQDGLVSYEQYF. The CDR3 bases are TGCGCCAGCAGCCAAGACGGCCTAGTGTCCTACGAGCAGTACTTC.

The chain has TRBV7-6 and TRBJ2-2; tentative D call: TRBD2 (5 bases). Germline lookup yields CDR1 SGHVS and CDR2 FNYEAQ. The CDR3 totals 15 residues. V dropped 4 bases and J dropped 5 bases, with 14 bases sitting between them. The CDR3 protein is CASSSGLVTTGELFF. CDR3 coding DNA: TGTGCCAGCAGCTCAGGACTGGTCACGACCGGGGAGCTGTTTTTT.

The gene calls are TRBV28 and TRBJ2-5, with 14 positions matching TRBD2. This CDR3 comprises 16 residues. V gave up 7 bases and J gave up 4 bases; unmatched junction bases: 8. Germline loops: CDR1 MDHEN, CDR2 SYDVKM. The CDR3 nucleotides read TGTGCCAGCACCCGGGGACTAGCGGGAGTGGTAGAGACCCAGTACTTC. Translating it yields CASTRGLAGVVETQYF.

This rearrangement joins TRBV12-3 or TRBV12-4 to TRBJ2-1, with no clear D. V was clipped by 1 base and J by 5 bases, with 3 bases between them. The CDR3 totals 12 residues. CDR3 bases: TGTGCCAGCAGTTTAGATAACAATGAGCAGTTCTTC. This gives the protein CASSLDNNEQFF.

The chain carries TRBV4-2 and TRBJ2-7; D uncertain. The CDR3 totals 16 residues. Trimming removed 0 bases from V and 0 bases from J, with 12 bases in between. Germline values: CDR1 LGHNA, CDR2 YNFKEQ. The CDR3 nucleotides read TGTGCCAGCAGCCAAGATAGGGCTACAGTCTCCTACGAGCAGTACTTC. Its protein is CASSQDRATVSYEQYF.

This clone was observed a single time. The chain has TRBV2 and TRBJ2-3, with D unresolved. The V gene's germline CDR1 is SNHLY and CDR2 FYNNEI. The V gene lost 0 bases and the J gene lost 1 base, with 8 bases spanning the gap. The CDR3 sequence is 15 residues long. Written as DNA, the CDR3 is TGTGCCAGCAGTGAAGCGCTTCGGGGCACAGATACGCAGTATTTT. This sequence encodes CASSEALRGTDTQYF.

The CDR3 region is CASSQESGGSYNEQFF. CDR3 DNA sequence: TGTGCCAGCAGCCAAGAATCGGGCGGCAGCTACAATGAGCAGTTCTTC. The chain has TRBV4-2 and TRBJ2-1; D is ambiguous. CDR3 size: 16 residues. V gave up 0 bases and J gave up 3 bases, with 12 bases separating them. The germline CDR1 and CDR2 sequences are LGHNA and YNFKEQ.

The rearrangement links TRBV3-1 (or the pseudogene TRBV3-2) to TRBJ2-3, with 9 bases fitting TRBD2. Per the germline V gene, CDR1 is LGHDT and CDR2 is YNNKEL (reference sequence). Trimming cost V 3 bases and J 2 bases; bases outside gene matches: 3. The length of the CDR3 is 15 residues. The CDR3 reads CASSQLAGYTDTQYF. In DNA, the CDR3 is TGTGCCAGCAGCCAGCTAGCGGGGTACACAGATACGCAGTATTTT.

The rearrangement joins TRBV28 to TRBJ2-2; possible D gene TRBD2, 6 bases. This CDR3 contains 14 residues. CDR1 is MDHEN, CDR2 SYDVKM, per germline. V shed 6 bases and J shed 4 bases, with 12 bases lying between them. In nucleotides, the CDR3 is TGTGCCAGCAGGTGGGACTTCATCACCGGGGAGCTGTTTTTT. It encodes CASRWDFITGELFF.